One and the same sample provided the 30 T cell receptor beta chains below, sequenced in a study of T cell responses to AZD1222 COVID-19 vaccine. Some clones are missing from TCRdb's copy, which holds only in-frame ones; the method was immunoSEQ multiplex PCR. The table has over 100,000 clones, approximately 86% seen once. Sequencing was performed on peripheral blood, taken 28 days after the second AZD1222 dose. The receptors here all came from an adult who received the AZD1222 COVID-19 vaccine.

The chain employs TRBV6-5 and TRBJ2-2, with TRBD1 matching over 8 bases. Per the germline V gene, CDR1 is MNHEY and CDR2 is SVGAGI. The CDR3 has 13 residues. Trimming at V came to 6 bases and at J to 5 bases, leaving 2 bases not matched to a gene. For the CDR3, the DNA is TGTGCCAGCAGGCGGACAGGGACCGGGGAGCTGTTTTTT. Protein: CASRRTGTGELFF.

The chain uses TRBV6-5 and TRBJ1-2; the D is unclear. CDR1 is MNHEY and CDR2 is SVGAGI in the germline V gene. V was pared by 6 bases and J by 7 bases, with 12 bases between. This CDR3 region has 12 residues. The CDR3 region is CASRLSAGGYTF. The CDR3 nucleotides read TGTGCCAGCAGACTGAGTGCGGGTGGCTACACCTTC.

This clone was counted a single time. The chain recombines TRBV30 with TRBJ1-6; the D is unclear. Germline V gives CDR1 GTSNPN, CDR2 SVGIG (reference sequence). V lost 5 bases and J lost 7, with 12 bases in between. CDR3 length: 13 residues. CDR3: CAWAVGPNSPLHF. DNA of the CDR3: TGTGCCTGGGCTGTCGGGCCAAATTCACCCCTCCACTTT.

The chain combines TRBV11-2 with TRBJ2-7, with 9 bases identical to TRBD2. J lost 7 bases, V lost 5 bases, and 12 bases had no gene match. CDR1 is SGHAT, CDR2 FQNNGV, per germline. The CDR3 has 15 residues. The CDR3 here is CASSHLRGGPGEQYF. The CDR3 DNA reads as TGTGCCAGCAGCCACTTGCGGGGGGGGCCGGGAGAGCAGTACTTC.

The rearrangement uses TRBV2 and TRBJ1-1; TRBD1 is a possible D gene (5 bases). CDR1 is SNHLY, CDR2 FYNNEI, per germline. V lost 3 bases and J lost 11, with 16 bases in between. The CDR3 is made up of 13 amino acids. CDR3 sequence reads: CASSEETVSSAFF. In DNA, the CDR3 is TGTGCCAGCAGTGAGGAGACAGTTTCTTCGGCTTTCTTT.

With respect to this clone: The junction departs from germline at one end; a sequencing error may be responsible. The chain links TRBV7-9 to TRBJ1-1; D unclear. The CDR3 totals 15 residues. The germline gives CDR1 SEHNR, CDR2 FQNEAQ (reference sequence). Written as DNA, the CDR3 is TGTGCCAGCAGCCGCGCCCTCTGGCTGAAAACTGAAGCTTTCTTT. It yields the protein CASSRALWLKTEAFF.

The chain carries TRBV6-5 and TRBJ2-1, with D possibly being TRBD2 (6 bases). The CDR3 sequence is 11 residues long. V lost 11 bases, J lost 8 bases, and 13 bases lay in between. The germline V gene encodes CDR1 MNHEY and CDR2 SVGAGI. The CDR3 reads CACGAVYEQFF. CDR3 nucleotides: TGTGCCTGCGGGGCGGTTTATGAGCAGTTCTTC.

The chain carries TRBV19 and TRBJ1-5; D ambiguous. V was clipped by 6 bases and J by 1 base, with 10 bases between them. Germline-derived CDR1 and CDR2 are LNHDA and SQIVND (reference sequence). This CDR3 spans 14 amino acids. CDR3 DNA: TGTGCCAGTAGCGGGAGTCGAAGCAATCAGCCCCAGCATTTT. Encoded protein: CASSGSRSNQPQHF.

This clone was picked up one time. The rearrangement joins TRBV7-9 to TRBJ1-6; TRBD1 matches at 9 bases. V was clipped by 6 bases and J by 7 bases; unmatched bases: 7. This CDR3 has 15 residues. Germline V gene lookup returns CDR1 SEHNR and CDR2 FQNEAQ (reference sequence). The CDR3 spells CASRMPGQGNSPLHF. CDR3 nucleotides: TGTGCCAGCAGGATGCCGGGACAGGGAAATTCACCCCTCCACTTT.

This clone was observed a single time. The DNA for the CDR3 is TGTGCCAGCAGCCTGAAAGGACCCTACGAGCAGTACTTC. It translates to CASSLKGPYEQYF. V is TRBV3-1 (or the pseudogene TRBV3-2) and J is TRBJ2-7; D not certain. CDR1 and CDR2 (germline): LGHDT, YNNKEL (reference sequence). V lost 4 bases, J lost 2 bases, and 9 bases lay in between. The CDR3 has 13 amino acids.

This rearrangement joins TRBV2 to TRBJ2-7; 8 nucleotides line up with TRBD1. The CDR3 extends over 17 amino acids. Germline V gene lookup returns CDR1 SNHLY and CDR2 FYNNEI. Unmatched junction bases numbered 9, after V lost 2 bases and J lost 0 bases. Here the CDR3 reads CASSEPTTGVDSYEQYF. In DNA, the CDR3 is TGTGCCAGCAGTGAACCCACGACAGGGGTTGACTCCTACGAGCAGTACTTC. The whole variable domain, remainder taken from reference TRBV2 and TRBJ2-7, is EPEVTQTPSHQVTQMGQEVILRCVPISNHLYFYWYRQILGQKVEFLVSFYNNEISEKSEIFDDQFSVERPDGSNFTLKIRSTKLEDSAMYFCASSEPTTGVDSYEQYFGPGTRLTVT.

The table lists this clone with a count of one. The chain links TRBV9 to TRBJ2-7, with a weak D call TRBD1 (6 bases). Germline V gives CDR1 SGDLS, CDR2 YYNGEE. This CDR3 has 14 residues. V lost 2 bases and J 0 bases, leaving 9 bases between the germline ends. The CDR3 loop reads CASSVGTHSYEQYF. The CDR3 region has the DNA TGTGCCAGCAGCGTGGGGACACACTCCTACGAGCAGTACTTC. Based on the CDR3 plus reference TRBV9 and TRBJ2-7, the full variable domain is DSGVTQTPKHLITATGQRVTLRCSPRSGDLSVYWYQQSLDQGLQFLIQYYNGEERAKGNILERFSAQQFPDLHSELNLSSLELGDSALYFCASSVGTHSYEQYFGPGTRLTVT.

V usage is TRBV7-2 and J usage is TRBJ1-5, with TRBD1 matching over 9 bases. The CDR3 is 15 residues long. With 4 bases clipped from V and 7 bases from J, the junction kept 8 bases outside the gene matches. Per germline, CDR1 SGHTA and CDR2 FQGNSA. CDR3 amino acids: CASSSGTGRWQPQHF. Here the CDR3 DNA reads TGTGCCAGCAGCTCCGGGACAGGGAGGTGGCAGCCCCAGCATTTT. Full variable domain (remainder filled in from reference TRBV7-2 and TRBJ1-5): GAGVSQSPSNKVTEKGKDVELRCDPISGHTALYWYRQSLGQGLEFLIYFQGNSAPDKSGLPSDRFSAERTGGSVSTLTIQRTQQEDSAVYLCASSSGTGRWQPQHFGDGTRLSIL.

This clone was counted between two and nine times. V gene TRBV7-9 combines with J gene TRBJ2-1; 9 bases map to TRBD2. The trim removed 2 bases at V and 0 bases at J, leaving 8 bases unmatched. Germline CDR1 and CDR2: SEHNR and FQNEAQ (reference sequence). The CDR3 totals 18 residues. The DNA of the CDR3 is TGTGCCAGCAGCTTACCTTGGCGGGGGGGCCGCTCCTACAATGAGCAGTTCTTC. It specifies CASSLPWRGGRSYNEQFF.

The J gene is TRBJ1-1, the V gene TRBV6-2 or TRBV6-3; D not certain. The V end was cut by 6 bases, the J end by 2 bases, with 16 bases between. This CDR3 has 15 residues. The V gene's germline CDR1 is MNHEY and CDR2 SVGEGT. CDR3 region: CASSRIRGGNTEAFF. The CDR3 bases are TGTGCCAGCAGCCGTATCCGGGGTGGCAACACTGAAGCTTTCTTT.

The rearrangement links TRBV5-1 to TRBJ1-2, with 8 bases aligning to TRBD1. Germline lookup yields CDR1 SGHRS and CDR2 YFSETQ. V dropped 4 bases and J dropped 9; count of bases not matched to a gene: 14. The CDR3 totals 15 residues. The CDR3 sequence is CASSPPGRQGASYTF. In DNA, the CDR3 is TGCGCCAGCAGCCCCCCCGGTAGGCAGGGGGCAAGCTACACCTTC.

The CDR3 nucleotides read TGCGCCAGCAGCTTGGCGCGCGGGGGGAACACCGGGGAGCTGTTTTTT. Protein sequence: CASSLARGGNTGELFF. The gene calls are TRBV5-1 and TRBJ2-2; 7 nucleotides agree with TRBD2. The V segment lost 0 bases and the J segment 1 base; nucleotides outside the gene matches: 3. CDR3 length: 16 amino acids. The germline V gene has CDR1 SGHRS and CDR2 YFSETQ.

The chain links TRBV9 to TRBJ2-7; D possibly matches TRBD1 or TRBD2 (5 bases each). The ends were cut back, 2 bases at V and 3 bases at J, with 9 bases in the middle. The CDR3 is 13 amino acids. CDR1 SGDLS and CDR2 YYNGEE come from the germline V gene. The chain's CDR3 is CASSVWDGYEQYF. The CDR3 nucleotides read TGTGCCAGCAGCGTTTGGGACGGCTACGAGCAGTACTTC.

The CDR3: CASSFSDRVIPQHF. DNA of the CDR3: TGTGCCAGCAGCTTCAGCGACAGGGTGATCCCCCAGCATTTT. The chain is built from TRBV27 and TRBJ1-5; 7 nucleotides line up with TRBD1. Germline CDR1 MNHEY, CDR2 SMNVEV (reference sequence). J was trimmed by 10 bases and V by 6 bases; bases with no gene match: 12. The CDR3 is 14 residues long.

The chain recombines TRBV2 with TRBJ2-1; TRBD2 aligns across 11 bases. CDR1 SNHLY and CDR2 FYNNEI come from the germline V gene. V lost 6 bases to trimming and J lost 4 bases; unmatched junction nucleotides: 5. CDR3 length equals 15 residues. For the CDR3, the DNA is TGTGCCAGCAGACTAGCGGGGGCCTCTTACAATGAGCAGTTCTTC. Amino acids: CASRLAGASYNEQFF.

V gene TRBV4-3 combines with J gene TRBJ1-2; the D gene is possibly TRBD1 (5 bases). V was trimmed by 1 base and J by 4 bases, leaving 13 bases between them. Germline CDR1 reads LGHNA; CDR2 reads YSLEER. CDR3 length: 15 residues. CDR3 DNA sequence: TGCGCCAGCAGCCAAGGCGCAGGGCAGTTCTATGGCTACACCTTC. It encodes CASSQGAGQFYGYTF.

In nucleotides, the CDR3 is TGTGCCACCAGCAGGCAGGGGTTCGATGAGCAGTTCTTC. It is translated as CATSRQGFDEQFF. The chain uses TRBV15 and TRBJ2-1; perhaps TRBD1 as D (6 bases). This CDR3 has 13 residues. CDR1 and CDR2 from the germline V gene are LNHNV and YYDKDF (reference sequence). Trimming took off 3 bases at V and 8 bases at J, with 11 bases between the two ends.

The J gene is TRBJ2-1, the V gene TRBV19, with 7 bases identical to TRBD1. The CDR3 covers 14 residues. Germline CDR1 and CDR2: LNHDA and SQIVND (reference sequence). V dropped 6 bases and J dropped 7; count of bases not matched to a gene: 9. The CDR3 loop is CASSFGQVENEQFF. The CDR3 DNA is TGTGCCAGTAGCTTCGGACAGGTCGAGAATGAGCAGTTCTTC.

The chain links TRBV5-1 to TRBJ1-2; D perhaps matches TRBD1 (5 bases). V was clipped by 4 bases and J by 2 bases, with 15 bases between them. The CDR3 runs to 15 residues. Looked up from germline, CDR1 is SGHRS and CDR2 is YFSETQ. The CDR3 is CASSPSGGRNYGYTF. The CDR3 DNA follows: TGCGCCAGCAGCCCGTCGGGGGGGAGAAACTATGGCTACACCTTC.

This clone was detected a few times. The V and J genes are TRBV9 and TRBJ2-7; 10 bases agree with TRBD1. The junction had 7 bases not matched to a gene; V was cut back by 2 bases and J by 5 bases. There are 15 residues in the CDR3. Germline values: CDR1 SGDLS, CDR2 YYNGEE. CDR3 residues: CASSVGTGVIDEQYF. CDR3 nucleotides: TGTGCCAGCAGCGTCGGGACAGGGGTGATAGACGAGCAGTACTTC.

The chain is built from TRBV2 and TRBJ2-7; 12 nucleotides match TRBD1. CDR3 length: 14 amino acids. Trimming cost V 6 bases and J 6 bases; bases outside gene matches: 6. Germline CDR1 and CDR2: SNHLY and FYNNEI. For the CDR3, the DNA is TGTGCCAGCAGGGAGGGACAGGGGGCTTTCGAGCAGTACTTC. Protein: CASREGQGAFEQYF.

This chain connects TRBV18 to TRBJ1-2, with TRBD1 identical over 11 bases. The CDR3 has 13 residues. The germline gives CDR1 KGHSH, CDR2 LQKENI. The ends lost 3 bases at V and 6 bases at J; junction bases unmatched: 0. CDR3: CASSPGQGDGYTF. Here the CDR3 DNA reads TGTGCCAGCTCACCGGGACAGGGGGATGGCTACACCTTC. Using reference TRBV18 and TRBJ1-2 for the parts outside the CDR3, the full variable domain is NAGVMQNPRHLVRRRGQEARLRCSPMKGHSHVYWYRQLPEEGLKFMVYLQKENIIDESGMPKERFSAEFPKEGPSILRIQQVVRGDSAAYFCASSPGQGDGYTFGSGTRLTVV.

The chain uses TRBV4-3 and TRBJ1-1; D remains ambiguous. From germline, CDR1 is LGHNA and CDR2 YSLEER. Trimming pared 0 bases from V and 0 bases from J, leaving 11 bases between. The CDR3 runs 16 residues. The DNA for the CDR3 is TGCGCCAGCAGCCAAGATCGGGCGTCGCTGAACACTGAAGCTTTCTTT. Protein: CASSQDRASLNTEAFF.

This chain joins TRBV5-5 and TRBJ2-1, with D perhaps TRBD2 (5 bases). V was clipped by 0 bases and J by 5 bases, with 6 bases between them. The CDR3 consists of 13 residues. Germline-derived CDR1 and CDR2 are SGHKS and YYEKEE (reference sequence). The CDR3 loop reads CASSLVGDNEQFF. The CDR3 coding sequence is TGTGCCAGCAGCTTGGTGGGAGACAATGAGCAGTTCTTC. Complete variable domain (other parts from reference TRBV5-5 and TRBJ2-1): DAGVTQSPTHLIKTRGQQVTLRCSPISGHKSVSWYQQVLGQGPQFIFQYYEKEERGRGNFPDRFSARQFPNYSSELNVNALLLGDSALYLCASSLVGDNEQFFGPGTRLTVL.

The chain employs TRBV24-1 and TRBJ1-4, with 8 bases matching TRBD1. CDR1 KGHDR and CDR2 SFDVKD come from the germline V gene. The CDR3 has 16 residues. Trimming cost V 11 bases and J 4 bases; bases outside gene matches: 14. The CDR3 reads CAIGQGDRQFNEKLFF. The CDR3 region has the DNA TGTGCCATAGGACAGGGAGACCGTCAGTTTAATGAAAAACTGTTTTTT.